The 3 T cell receptor beta chains below were found in one sample sequenced in a study of T cell clonality in common variable immunodeficiency. Study-level points and caveats: Reportedly, TCR beta sequences from common variable immunodeficiency showed fewer deletions and N-nucleotide insertions.

These receptors lack a known antigen. Data came from immunoSEQ multiplex PCR; TCRdb stores just in-frame clones and leaves some out. The profile covers thousands of clones, none occurring a single time. Material: peripheral blood mononuclear cells. The receptors were gathered from a human donor with common variable immunodeficiency.

Concerning this clone itself: The read stops 3 residues short of the end of the CDR3; the missing end is completed from the germline J gene. The chain links TRBV11-2 to TRBJ1-1; D perhaps matches TRBD1 (5 bases). The CDR3 sequence is 14 residues long. Germline V gives CDR1 SGHAT, CDR2 FQNNGV. Trimming cost V 4 bases and J 6 bases, with 15 bases left between them. The CDR3 is CASSSLSGRAEAFF. The CDR3 DNA, read in part, is TGTGCCAGCAGCTCCTTATCAGGGAGAGCTGAA.

Of note for this clone: No DNA is shown, since the ends of the CDR3 on it are uncertain; the CDR3 is the one TCRdb lists. The chain links TRBV19 to TRBJ1-5; TRBD1 is taken as the D call from the table, unchecked against the DNA. With termini counted, the CDR3 has 21 amino acids. Germline V gives CDR1 LNHDA, CDR2 SQIVND (reference sequence). The CDR3 loop reads CASSTPDRNSNQPQHFAPQHF.

This clone occurred a few times. The read comes to an end 3 residues before the CDR3 does, leaving the germline J gene to fill in the end. The chain recombines TRBV7-9 with TRBJ2-7; tentative D call: TRBD1 (6 bases). CDR1 SEHNR and CDR2 FQNEAQ come from the germline V gene (reference sequence). The CDR3 is 14 residues long. V lost 2 bases, J lost 1 base, and 9 bases lay in between. CDR3 DNA, as far as it was read: TGTGCCAGCAGCTTATCAGGGGAATCCTACGAG. Encoded protein: CASSLSGESYE. The entire CDR3 reads CASSLSGESYEQYF.